The TCR beta chain described here comes from a study of shared clonotypes between healthy human individuals. Study overall: A donor's plate count was three for CD4 naive and three for CD4 memory; CD8 naive had two and CD8 memory one.

Sorted-subset replicate PCR reactions contained 150 to 200 ng DNA, corresponding to 29,000 or so T cell genomes. This table comes from immunoSEQ multiplex PCR, and its TCRdb copy is limited to in-frame clones, with some not included. The repertoire consists of 2,500,000 or so clones, with around 93% occurring once and the leading ten covering 0.37%. This CDR3 region has 13 residues. The V end lost 0 bases, the J end lost 9 bases, and 12 bases lay between the germline ends. Germline V gives CDR1 SGHRS, CDR2 YFSETQ. This TCR derives from a young man in good health. Some clones in this sample may be carry-over from other donors' samples. The rearrangement links TRBV5-1 to TRBJ1-1; the D gene is possibly TRBD1 (5 bases). The sequenced sample was naive CD4+ T cells from PBMCs. Subset in this sample: CD45RA+ positively selected. The CDR3 loop is CASSLEGRDQAFF. CDR3 in DNA: TGCGCCAGCAGCTTGGAAGGTCGGGACCAAGCTTTCTTT.